This T cell receptor beta chain is from a study of blood T cell repertoires in COVID-19. Trimming removed 4 bases from V and 3 bases from J; junction bases left unmatched: 13. CDR1 and CDR2 (germline): SGDLS, YYNGEE. The CDR3 contains 18 residues. Generated by immunoSEQ multiplex PCR, the TCRdb table keeps only in-frame clones and is missing some. The sample holds about 100,000 clones, around 80% seen once. The chain has TRBV9 and TRBJ1-1, with TRBD1 identical over 12 bases. The sample comprised peripheral blood. The receptor comes from a man aged 55 to 70 with active or convalescent COVID-19. The CDR3 DNA reads as TGTGCCAGCAGCCAATACTCCGGGACAGGGGGCCTGGACACTGAAGCTTTCTTT. Translating it yields CASSQYSGTGGLDTEAFF.